Each of the 28 T cell receptor beta chains below was sequenced from the same sample in a study of immune heterogeneity within non-small cell lung tumors. Bulk tumor genomic DNA (approximately 570 ng per sample) served as template. Widely spaced biopsies, several per primary tumor, were obtained at surgery. Patients with untreated, newly diagnosed non-small cell lung cancer underwent curative surgery. A multiplex PCR containing 32 V primers and 13 J primers was used to amplify TCR beta CDR3. TCRdb used MiXCR to reprocess the multiplex PCR reads, holding one entry per CDR3 protein. Among about 4,900 distinct CDR3 sequences listed, approximately 25% were seen once. Sequenced material: lung tumor tissue. Every receptor here comes from a man aged 55 to 70 with non-small cell lung cancer.

The chain employs TRBV20-1 and TRBJ1-2; 11 positions match TRBD1. Germline V gene lookup returns CDR1 DFQATT and CDR2 SNEGSKA (reference sequence). V shed 5 bases, J shed 7 bases, and the junction held 6 bases outside the gene matches. The CDR3 spans 13 residues. The DNA for the CDR3 is TGCAGTGCTCCCGGACAGGGGGCGCCTGGCTACACCTTC. It is translated as CSAPGQGAPGYTF.

This clonotype has just a few counts. This chain joins TRBV11-2 and TRBJ2-7; no definite D call. Germline lookup yields CDR1 SGHAT and CDR2 FQNNGV. The CDR3 spans 12 residues. The V end was cut by 1 base, the J end by 5 bases, with 6 bases between. The CDR3 nucleotides are TGTGCCAGCAGCTTAGTTCAGGACGAGCAGTACTTC. Protein product: CASSLVQDEQYF.

The gene calls are TRBV5-4 and TRBJ2-2, with unresolved D. There are 14 residues in the CDR3. V was shortened by 0 bases and J by 10 bases, with 13 bases between the two germline ends. Looked up from germline, CDR1 is SGHNT and CDR2 is YYREEE (reference sequence). The CDR3 loop reads CASSLVESPKELFF. In DNA, the CDR3 is TGTGCCAGCAGCTTGGTGGAATCCCCTAAGGAGCTGTTTTTT.

The chain couples TRBV6-1 to TRBJ2-6; tentative D call: TRBD2 (5 bases). Germline CDR1 is MNHNS and CDR2 is SASEGT. The length of the CDR3 is 14 residues. V lost 6 bases and J lost 0, with 6 bases in between. CDR3 sequence reads: CASSRDSGANVLTF. CDR3 nucleotides: TGTGCCAGCAGCCGGGACTCTGGGGCCAACGTCCTGACTTTC.

The V and J genes are TRBV11-2 and TRBJ2-7, with 9 positions matching TRBD1. The length of the CDR3 is 14 residues. V dropped 5 bases and J dropped 2; count of bases not matched to a gene: 4. CDR1 is SGHAT and CDR2 is FQNNGV in the germline V gene. The DNA for the CDR3 is TGTGCCAGCAGCCGGACAGGGGCTACCTACGAGCAGTACTTC. Its protein product is CASSRTGATYEQYF.

The chain joins TRBV24-1 to TRBJ2-3; 7 nucleotides align to TRBD2. This CDR3 region has 16 residues. The trim removed 4 bases at V and 4 bases at J, leaving 10 bases unmatched. CDR1 and CDR2 (germline): KGHDR, SFDVKD. The CDR3 DNA sequence: TGTGCCACCAGTGAGCGGGGGAGTCCAGCAGCAGATACGCAGTATTTT. Protein: CATSERGSPAADTQYF.

This clonotype is deemed medium-sized. The DNA of the CDR3 is TGTGCCAGCAGGGCTACAGGGAGCCACGAGCAGTACTTC. It translates to CASRATGSHEQYF. The chain uses TRBV7-2 and TRBJ2-7; perhaps TRBD1 as D (6 bases). The CDR3 is 13 amino acids. Germline V lookup: CDR1 SGHTA, CDR2 FQGNSA. Between the trimmed V and J ends, which lost 6 bases and 5 bases, there was a span of 14 bases.

This clonotype showed up just a few times. This chain uses TRBV28 with TRBJ1-4; D is possibly TRBD1 (5 bases). V was trimmed by 5 bases and J by 5 bases, leaving 15 bases between them. CDR1 is MDHEN, CDR2 SYDVKM, per germline. CDR3 size: 15 residues. DNA for the CDR3: TGTGCCAGCAGTCCTCAGACAGCGCCGAATGAAAAACTGTTTTTT. This encodes CASSPQTAPNEKLFF.

This clonotype appeared once. A clone one base away is much larger, so this may be a read error. The chain employs TRBV5-5 and TRBJ1-3; weak D call: TRBD1 (5 bases). Germline CDR1 SGHKS, CDR2 YYEKEE (reference sequence). CDR3 length: 15 amino acids. CDR3 amino acids: CASSARGAAGNTTYF. In nucleotides, the CDR3 is TGTGCCAGCAGCGCGAGAGGGGCCGCCGGAAACACCACATATTTT.

By sample share, this clonotype is medium-sized (0.01 to 0.1%). The rearrangement links TRBV27 to TRBJ2-1, with D perhaps matching TRBD1 or TRBD2 (6 bases each). V lost 5 bases, J lost 3 bases, and 26 bases lay in between. This CDR3 is 19 amino acids long. Germline values: CDR1 MNHEY, CDR2 SMNVEV (reference sequence). CDR3 in amino acids: CASSHGTLGREGGYNEQFF. The CDR3 DNA is TGTGCCAGCAGTCACGGGACCCTTGGGCGGGAAGGGGGCTACAATGAGCAGTTCTTC.

By share, this clonotype ranks as medium-sized. The rearrangement links TRBV6-1 to TRBJ2-2; 9 bases map to TRBD1. The CDR3 is 14 residues long. Germline V gene data show CDR1 as MNHNS and CDR2 as SASEGT. J was trimmed by 6 bases and V by 8 bases; bases with no gene match: 7. CDR3: CASRGQGHAGELFF. CDR3 sequence (DNA): TGTGCCAGCCGGGGACAGGGTCACGCCGGGGAGCTGTTTTTT.

The rearrangement joins TRBV27 to TRBJ2-3; maybe TRBD2 (6 bases). Germline V gives CDR1 MNHEY, CDR2 SMNVEV (reference sequence). Trimming removed 5 bases from V and 6 bases from J, with 21 bases in between. CDR3 size: 16 residues. The CDR3 sequence: CASSRMAGTTPDTQYF. The DNA of the CDR3 is TGTGCCAGCAGTCGTATGGCGGGAACCACACCGGATACGCAGTATTTT.

This clonotype has only a few counts. The rearrangement uses TRBV28 and TRBJ2-1; D is unclear. Trimming pared 4 bases from V and 7 bases from J, leaving 11 bases between. Germline CDR1 is MDHEN and CDR2 is SYDVKM. This CDR3 has 13 amino acids. The CDR3 sequence: CASSSEVANEQFF. The CDR3 coding sequence is TGTGCCAGCAGTTCGGAAGTTGCGAATGAGCAGTTCTTC.

The rearrangement links TRBV3-1 to TRBJ2-1; D is uncertain. Judging by the DNA end, TRBJ2-5 fits better; the J call may be wrong. The CDR3 loop spans 14 amino acids. Per germline, CDR1 LGHDT and CDR2 YNNKEL (reference sequence). The CDR3 loop is CASSQDRQRETQYF. Written as DNA, the CDR3 is TGTGCCAGCAGCCAAGACCGGCAGAGAGAGACCCAGTACTTC.

This clonotype is deemed medium-sized (0.01 to 0.1%). The V gene is TRBV24-1, the J gene TRBJ2-1; 11 nucleotides match TRBD1. The V gene end was trimmed by 3 bases and the J gene end by 8 bases; junction bases not matched to a gene: 5. CDR1 and CDR2 (germline): KGHDR, SFDVKD. The CDR3 totals 15 residues. The CDR3 bases are TGTGCCACCAGTGATGGACAGGGGGCGCGGGATGAGCAGTTCTTC. The encoded protein is CATSDGQGARDEQFF.

This CDR3 reads CASRQTGIIYEQYF. Here the CDR3 DNA reads TGTGCCAGCAGACAGACAGGGATCATCTACGAGCAGTACTTC. The chain couples TRBV28 to TRBJ2-7, with TRBD1 matching over 7 bases. The CDR3 has 14 residues. From germline, CDR1 is MDHEN and CDR2 SYDVKM. V lost 6 bases and J lost 3; bases outside the gene matches: 8.

This clonotype is judged medium-sized. The rearrangement joins TRBV18 to TRBJ2-7, with 9 bases that match TRBD1. V lost 6 bases to trimming and J lost 1 base; unmatched junction nucleotides: 7. Germline V gene sequence: CDR1 KGHSH, CDR2 LQKENI. This CDR3 is built from 15 residues. The CDR3 region is CASSDTGGGSYEQYF. CDR3 DNA: TGTGCCAGCTCGGATACAGGGGGCGGATCCTACGAGCAGTACTTC.

A word on this clonotype: Its ends do not fully match the called genes, so a read error is possible. This chain links TRBV27 with TRBJ1-2; D unresolved. CDR3 length equals 19 residues. Germline V gene lookup returns CDR1 MNHEY and CDR2 SMNVEV (reference sequence). CDR3 in amino acids: CARSLRLSGRRNTNYGYTF. For the CDR3, the DNA is TGTGCCAGAAGTTTAAGGTTATCGGGCCGCAGGAACACTAACTATGGCTACACCTTC.

This clonotype is labeled as medium-sized. DNA of the CDR3: TGCGCCAGCAGCCAAGTAACCTCCTCGCGGGCGGACTACGAGCAGTACTTC. Translated, it gives CASSQVTSSRADYEQYF. The chain uses TRBV4-1 and TRBJ2-7, with TRBD2 as a possible D gene (5 bases). This CDR3 region has 17 residues. Germline V CDR1 and CDR2: MGHRA, YSYEKL. The ends were cut back, 1 base at V and 3 bases at J, with 19 bases in the middle.

This clonotype occurred a few times. The chain employs TRBV20-1 and TRBJ2-1; D is unresolved. V was cut by 0 bases and J by 0 bases, with 6 bases left in between. This CDR3 has 14 residues. CDR1 and CDR2 from the germline V gene are DFQATT and SNEGSKA (reference sequence). As DNA, the CDR3 is TGCAGTGCTAGAGAACGGAGCTCCTACAATGAGCAGTTCTTC. It translates to CSARERSSYNEQFF.

This clonotype has more than one count but fewer than ten. The rearrangement uses TRBV6-1 and TRBJ2-7; TRBD1 aligns across 7 bases. CDR1 and CDR2 (germline): MNHNS, SASEGT. The trim removed 3 bases at V and 0 bases at J, leaving 2 bases unmatched. The CDR3 spans 14 residues. Here the CDR3 reads CASSDGDSSYEQYF. The CDR3 bases are TGTGCCAGCAGTGACGGGGACAGCTCCTACGAGCAGTACTTC.

This clonotype is medium-sized by share. The V gene is TRBV11-2, the J gene TRBJ1-3; 8 nucleotides align to TRBD1. CDR1 is SGHAT and CDR2 is FQNNGV in the germline V gene. Losses at the gene ends were 4 bases for V and 3 bases for J; bases not matched to a gene: 11. The CDR3 runs to 17 residues. The CDR3 DNA follows: TGTGCCAGCAGCTCGGTCGGGACAGGAGTTTTTGGAAACACCATATATTTT. Translating gives CASSSVGTGVFGNTIYF.

For the CDR3, the DNA is TGTGCCAGTAGTATAGACGTGGGACCTTACGAGCAGTACTTC. This gives the protein CASSIDVGPYEQYF. This chain joins TRBV19 and TRBJ2-7; either TRBD1 or TRBD2 may fit D (5 bases each). Trimming took off 0 bases at V and 4 bases at J, with 10 bases between the two ends. Germline CDR1 and CDR2: LNHDA and SQIVND (reference sequence). CDR3 length equals 14 residues.

This clonotype was observed a handful of times. The rearrangement uses TRBV20-1 and TRBJ1-1; the D gene is possibly TRBD1 (6 bases). The V end lost 4 bases, the J end lost 3 bases, and 15 bases lay between the germline ends. CDR3 length equals 14 residues. Looked up from germline, CDR1 is DFQATT and CDR2 is SNEGSKA (reference sequence). The CDR3 protein is CSATPGVGDTEAFF. Written as DNA, the CDR3 is TGCAGTGCTACTCCAGGGGTTGGGGACACTGAAGCTTTCTTT.

The chain is built from TRBV7-9 and TRBJ2-5; either TRBD1 or TRBD2 may supply D (6 bases each). The V and J ends lost 5 bases and 5 bases respectively, with 21 bases between them. Germline V gene data show CDR1 as SEHNR and CDR2 as FQNEAQ (reference sequence). The CDR3 contains 16 residues. The CDR3 DNA reads as TGTGCCAGCAGCCCCTCTTGGGGGGCAGGTCGGGAGACCCAGTACTTC. Its translation is CASSPSWGAGRETQYF.

This clonotype qualifies as medium-sized. V gene TRBV9 combines with J gene TRBJ2-7, with TRBD2 matching over 7 bases. Germline V lookup: CDR1 SGDLS, CDR2 YYNGEE. The CDR3 is made up of 14 amino acids. With V trimmed by 3 bases and J by 7 bases, 10 bases remained unmatched. Here the CDR3 DNA reads TGTGCCAGCAGCGCTCGGGGGGAGGGCCTGGAGCAGTACTTC. Translating gives CASSARGEGLEQYF.

This clonotype is large. This chain links TRBV6-1 with TRBJ1-5; D not resolved. Germline CDR1 is MNHNS and CDR2 is SASEGT. The length of the CDR3 is 14 residues. Trimming stripped 1 base from V and 8 bases from J, with 12 bases between. CDR3 sequence reads: CASSEGTPIEPQHF. Here the CDR3 DNA reads TGTGCCAGCAGTGAAGGTACACCCATAGAGCCCCAGCATTTT.

This clonotype was counted only a few times. The rearrangement links TRBV3-1 to TRBJ1-2; possibly TRBD1 for D (5 bases). CDR3 length: 15 amino acids. Germline CDR1 LGHDT, CDR2 YNNKEL (reference sequence). With 2 bases removed from V and 6 bases from J, the gap between germline ends came to 16 bases. The CDR3 DNA reads TGTGCCAGCAGCCAACTGGCCCTCGGAGGGGATGGCTACACCTTC. Its protein is CASSQLALGGDGYTF.